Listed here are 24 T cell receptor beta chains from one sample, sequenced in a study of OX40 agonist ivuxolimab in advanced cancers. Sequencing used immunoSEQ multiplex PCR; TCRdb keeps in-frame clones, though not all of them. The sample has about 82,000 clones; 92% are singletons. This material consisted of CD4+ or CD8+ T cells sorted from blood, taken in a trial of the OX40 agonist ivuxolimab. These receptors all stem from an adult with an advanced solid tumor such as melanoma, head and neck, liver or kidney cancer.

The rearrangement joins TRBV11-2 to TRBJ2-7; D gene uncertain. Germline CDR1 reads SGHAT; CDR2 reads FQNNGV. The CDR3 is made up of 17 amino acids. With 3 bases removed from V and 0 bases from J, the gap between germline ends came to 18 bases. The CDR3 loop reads CASSFDPQITGSYEQYF. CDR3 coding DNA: TGTGCCAGCAGCTTCGACCCACAGATAACCGGCTCCTACGAGCAGTACTTC.

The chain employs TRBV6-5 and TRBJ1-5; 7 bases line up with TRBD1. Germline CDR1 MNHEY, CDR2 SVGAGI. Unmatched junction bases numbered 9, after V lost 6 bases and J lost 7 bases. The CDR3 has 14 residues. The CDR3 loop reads CASSLTGPGQPQHF. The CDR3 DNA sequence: TGTGCCAGCAGCCTGACAGGGCCAGGGCAGCCCCAGCATTTT.

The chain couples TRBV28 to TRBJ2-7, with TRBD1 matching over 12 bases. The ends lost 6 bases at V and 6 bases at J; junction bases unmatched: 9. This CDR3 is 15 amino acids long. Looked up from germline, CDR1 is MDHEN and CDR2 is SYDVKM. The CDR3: CASSLTGTGGGEQYF. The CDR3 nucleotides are TGTGCCAGCAGCTTAACCGGGACAGGGGGCGGCGAGCAGTACTTC.

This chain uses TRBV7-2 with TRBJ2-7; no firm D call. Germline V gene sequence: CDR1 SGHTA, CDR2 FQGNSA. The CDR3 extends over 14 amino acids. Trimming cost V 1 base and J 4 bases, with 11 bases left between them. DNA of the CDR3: TGTGCCAGCAGCTTAGGGCCTTTGGGATACGAGCAGTACTTC. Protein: CASSLGPLGYEQYF.

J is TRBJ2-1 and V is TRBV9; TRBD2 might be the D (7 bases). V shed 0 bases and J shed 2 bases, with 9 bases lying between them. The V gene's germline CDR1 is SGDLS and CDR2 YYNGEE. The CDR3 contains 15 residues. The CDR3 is CASSVAGGPYNEQFF. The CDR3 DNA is TGTGCCAGCAGCGTAGCGGGGGGCCCCTACAATGAGCAGTTCTTC.

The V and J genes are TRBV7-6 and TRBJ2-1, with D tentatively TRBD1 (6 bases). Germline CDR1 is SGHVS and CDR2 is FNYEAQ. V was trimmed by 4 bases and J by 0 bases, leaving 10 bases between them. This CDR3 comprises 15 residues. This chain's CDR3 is CASSSDRSSYNEQFF. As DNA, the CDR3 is TGTGCCAGCAGCTCAGACAGGAGCTCCTACAATGAGCAGTTCTTC. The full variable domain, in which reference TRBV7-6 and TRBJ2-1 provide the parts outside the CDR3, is GAGVSQSPRYKVTKRGQDVALRCDPISGHVSLYWYRQALGQGPEFLTYFNYEAQQDKSGLPNDRFSAERPEGSISTLTIQRTEQRDSAMYRCASSSDRSSYNEQFFGPGTRLTVL.

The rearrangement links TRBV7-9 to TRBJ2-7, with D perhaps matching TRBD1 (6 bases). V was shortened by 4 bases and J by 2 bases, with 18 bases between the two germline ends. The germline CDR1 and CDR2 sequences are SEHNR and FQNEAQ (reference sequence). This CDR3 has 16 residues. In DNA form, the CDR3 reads TGTGCCAGCAGCTCTGGACTGGCAGGGGTGGCCTACGAGCAGTACTTC. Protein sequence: CASSSGLAGVAYEQYF.

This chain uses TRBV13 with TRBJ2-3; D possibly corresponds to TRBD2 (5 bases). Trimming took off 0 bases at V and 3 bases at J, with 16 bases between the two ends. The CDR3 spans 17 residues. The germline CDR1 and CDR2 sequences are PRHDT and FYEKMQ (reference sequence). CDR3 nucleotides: TGTGCCAGCAGCTTAGGCCCCGGGGAAGGTGGGACAGATACGCAGTATTTT. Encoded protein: CASSLGPGEGGTDTQYF.

The CDR3 spells CASSARGTRGEKLFF. CDR3 sequence (DNA): TGTGCCAGCAGCGCCCGGGGGACCCGCGGTGAAAAACTGTTTTTT. The rearrangement uses TRBV13 and TRBJ1-4; tentatively, D is TRBD1 (5 bases). The V end lost 5 bases, the J end lost 7 bases, and 17 bases lay between the germline ends. The CDR3 sequence is 15 residues long. From germline, CDR1 is PRHDT and CDR2 FYEKMQ (reference sequence).

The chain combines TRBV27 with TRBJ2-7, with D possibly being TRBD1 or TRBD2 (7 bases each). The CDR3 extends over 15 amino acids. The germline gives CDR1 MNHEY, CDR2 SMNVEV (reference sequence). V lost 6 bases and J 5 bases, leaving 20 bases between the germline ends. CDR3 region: CASSPGVTGRDEQYF. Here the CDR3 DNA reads TGTGCCAGCAGCCCTGGGGTGACAGGGAGGGACGAGCAGTACTTC.

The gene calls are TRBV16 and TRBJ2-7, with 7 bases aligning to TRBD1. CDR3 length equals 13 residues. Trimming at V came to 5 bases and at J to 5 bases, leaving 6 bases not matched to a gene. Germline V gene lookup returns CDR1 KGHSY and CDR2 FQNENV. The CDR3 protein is CASSTGVWNEQYF. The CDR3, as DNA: TGTGCCAGCAGCACAGGGGTGTGGAACGAGCAGTACTTC.

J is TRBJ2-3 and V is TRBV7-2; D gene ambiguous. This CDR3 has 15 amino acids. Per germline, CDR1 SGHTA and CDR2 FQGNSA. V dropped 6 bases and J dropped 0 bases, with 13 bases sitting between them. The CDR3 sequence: CASSKVFTSTDTQYF. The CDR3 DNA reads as TGTGCCAGCAGTAAGGTCTTTACTAGCACAGATACGCAGTATTTT. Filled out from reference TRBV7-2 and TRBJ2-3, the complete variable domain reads GAGVSQSPSNKVTEKGKDVELRCDPISGHTALYWYRQSLGQGLEFLIYFQGNSAPDKSGLPSDRFSAERTGGSVSTLTIQRTQQEDSAVYLCASSKVFTSTDTQYFGPGTRLTVL.

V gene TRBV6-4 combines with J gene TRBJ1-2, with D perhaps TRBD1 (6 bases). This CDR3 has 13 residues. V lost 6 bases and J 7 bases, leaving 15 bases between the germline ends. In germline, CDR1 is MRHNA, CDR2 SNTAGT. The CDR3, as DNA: TGTGCCAGCAGCCTAACAGGGAATGGTGGCTACACCTTC. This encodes CASSLTGNGGYTF.

CDR3 sequence (DNA): TGTGCCAGTAGCCTCGTCGGATCCTACAATGAGCAGTTCTTC. The encoded protein is CASSLVGSYNEQFF. This rearrangement joins TRBV19 to TRBJ2-1, with D unresolved. V dropped 6 bases and J dropped 1 base, with 10 bases sitting between them. Germline CDR1 reads LNHDA; CDR2 reads SQIVND (reference sequence). There are 14 residues in the CDR3.

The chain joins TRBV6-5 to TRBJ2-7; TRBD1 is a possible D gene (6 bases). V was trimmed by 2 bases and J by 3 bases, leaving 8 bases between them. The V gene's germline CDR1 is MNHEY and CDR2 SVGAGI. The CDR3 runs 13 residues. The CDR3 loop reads CASSYGQFYEQYF. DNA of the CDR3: TGTGCCAGCAGTTACGGACAGTTCTACGAGCAGTACTTC.

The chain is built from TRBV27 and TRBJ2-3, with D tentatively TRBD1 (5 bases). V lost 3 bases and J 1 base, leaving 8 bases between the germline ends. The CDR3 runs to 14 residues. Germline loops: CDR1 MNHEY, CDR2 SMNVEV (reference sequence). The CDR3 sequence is CASSFVGGTDTQYF. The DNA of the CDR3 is TGTGCCAGCAGTTTTGTAGGGGGCACAGATACGCAGTATTTT.

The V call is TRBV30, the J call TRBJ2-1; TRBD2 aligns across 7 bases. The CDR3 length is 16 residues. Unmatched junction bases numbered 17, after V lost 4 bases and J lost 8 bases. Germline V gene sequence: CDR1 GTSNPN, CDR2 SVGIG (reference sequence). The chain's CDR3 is CAWNGRDYTPNDEQFF. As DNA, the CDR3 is TGTGCCTGGAACGGCCGGGACTATACTCCCAACGATGAGCAGTTCTTC.

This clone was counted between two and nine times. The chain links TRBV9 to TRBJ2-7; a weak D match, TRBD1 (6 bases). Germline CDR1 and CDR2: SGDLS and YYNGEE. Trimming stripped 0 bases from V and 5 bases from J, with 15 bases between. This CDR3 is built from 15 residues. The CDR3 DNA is TGTGCCAGCAGCGTAGGGGCAGGGGCTTCCCACGAGCAGTACTTC. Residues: CASSVGAGASHEQYF.

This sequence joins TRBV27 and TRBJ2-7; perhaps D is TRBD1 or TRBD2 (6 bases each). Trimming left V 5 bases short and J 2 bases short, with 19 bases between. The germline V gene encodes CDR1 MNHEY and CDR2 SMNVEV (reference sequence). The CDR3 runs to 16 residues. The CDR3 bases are TGTGCCAGCAGTCTCCTCACTAGCCAGGGGACCTACGAGCAGTACTTC. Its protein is CASSLLTSQGTYEQYF.

CDR3 loop: CASSQRDEKLFF. The CDR3 DNA reads TGTGCCAGCAGCCAGCGAGATGAAAAACTGTTTTTT. V usage is TRBV4-2 and J usage is TRBJ1-4; D ambiguous. CDR1 LGHNA and CDR2 YNFKEQ come from the germline V gene. Trimming shortened V by 3 bases and J by 6 bases, and 5 bases separated the two germline ends. This CDR3 is built from 12 residues.

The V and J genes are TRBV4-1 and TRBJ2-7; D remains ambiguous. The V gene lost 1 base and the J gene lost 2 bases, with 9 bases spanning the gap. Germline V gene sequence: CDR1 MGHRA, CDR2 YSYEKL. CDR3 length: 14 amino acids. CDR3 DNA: TGCGCCAGCAGCCAAGCGGGTCCCGCCTACGAGCAGTACTTC. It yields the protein CASSQAGPAYEQYF.

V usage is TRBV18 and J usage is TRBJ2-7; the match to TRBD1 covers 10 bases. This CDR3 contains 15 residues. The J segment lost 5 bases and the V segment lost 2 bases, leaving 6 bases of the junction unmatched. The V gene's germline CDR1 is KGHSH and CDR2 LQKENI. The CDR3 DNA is TGTGCCAGCTCACCAGACAGGGGGCTCATCGACGAGCAGTACTTC. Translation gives CASSPDRGLIDEQYF.

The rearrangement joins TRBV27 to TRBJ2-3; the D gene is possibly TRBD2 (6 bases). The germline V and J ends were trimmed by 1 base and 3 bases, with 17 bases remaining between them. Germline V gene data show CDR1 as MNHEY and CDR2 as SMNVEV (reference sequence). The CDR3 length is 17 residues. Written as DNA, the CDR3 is TGTGCCAGCAGTTTATTGGTGAGCGGGCAGGGAACAGATACGCAGTATTTT. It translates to CASSLLVSGQGTDTQYF.

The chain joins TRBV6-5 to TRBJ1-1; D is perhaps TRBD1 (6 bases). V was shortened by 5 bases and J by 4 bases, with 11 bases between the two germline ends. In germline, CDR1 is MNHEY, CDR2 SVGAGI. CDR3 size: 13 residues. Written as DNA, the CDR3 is TGTGCCAGCAGTCGGGGGCTGACCACTGAAGCTTTCTTT. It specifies CASSRGLTTEAFF.